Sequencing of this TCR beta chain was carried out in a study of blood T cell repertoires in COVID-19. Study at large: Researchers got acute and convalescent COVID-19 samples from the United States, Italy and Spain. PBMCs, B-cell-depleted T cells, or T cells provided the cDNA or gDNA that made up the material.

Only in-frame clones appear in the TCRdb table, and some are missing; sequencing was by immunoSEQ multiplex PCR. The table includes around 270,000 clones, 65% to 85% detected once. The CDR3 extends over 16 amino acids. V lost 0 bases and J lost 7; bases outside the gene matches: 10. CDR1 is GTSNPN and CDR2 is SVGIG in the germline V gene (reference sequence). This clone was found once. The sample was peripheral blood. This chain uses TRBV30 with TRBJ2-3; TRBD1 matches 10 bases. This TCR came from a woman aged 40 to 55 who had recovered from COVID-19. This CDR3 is CAWSVETGGAYYTQYF. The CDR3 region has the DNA TGTGCCTGGAGTGTAGAGACAGGGGGCGCGTATTATACGCAGTATTTT. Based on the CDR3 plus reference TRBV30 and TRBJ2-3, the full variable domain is SQTIHQWPATLVQPVGSPLSLECTVEGTSNPNLYWYRQAAGRGLQLLFYSVGIGQISSEVPQNLSASRPQDRQFILSSKKLLLSDSGFYLCAWSVETGGAYYTQYFGPGTRLTVL.